These 8 T cell receptor beta chains came from one sample sequenced in a study of identifying expanded T cells in peripheral blood. Sequencing used immunoSEQ multiplex PCR; TCRdb keeps in-frame clones, though not all of them. The repertoire has roughly 82,000 clones, 84% of them found once; the top ten carry 15% to 20%. Input material: blood. The receptors were gathered from a person aged 18 to 75 in good health.

The chain couples TRBV7-2 to TRBJ2-6; D remains unclear. Germline CDR1 is SGHTA and CDR2 is FQGNSA. The V end was cut by 8 bases, the J end by 2 bases, with 7 bases between. CDR3 size: 13 residues. The CDR3 is CASGVTGANVLTF. CDR3 coding DNA: TGTGCCAGCGGAGTCACTGGGGCCAACGTCCTGACTTTC.

The J gene is TRBJ1-1, the V gene TRBV7-6; D unresolved. V was shortened by 2 bases and J by 4 bases, with 14 bases between the two germline ends. There are 15 residues in the CDR3. Germline V gene lookup returns CDR1 SGHVS and CDR2 FNYEAQ. CDR3 loop: CASSLNTAPPTEAFF. The CDR3 nucleotides read TGTGCCAGCAGCTTAAATACGGCTCCCCCCACTGAAGCTTTCTTT.

The chain employs TRBV2 and TRBJ2-2, with D hard to call. V was shortened by 8 bases and J by 5 bases, with 9 bases between the two germline ends. Germline V CDR1 and CDR2: SNHLY, FYNNEI. There are 12 residues in the CDR3. This chain's CDR3 is CASDWGTGELFF. CDR3 bases: TGTGCCAGCGATTGGGGAACCGGGGAGCTGTTTTTT.

This clone was found once. The chain is built from TRBV28 and TRBJ1-2; the D gene is possibly TRBD1 (5 bases). The CDR3 is 16 amino acids. CDR1 is MDHEN and CDR2 is SYDVKM in the germline V gene. V lost 4 bases and J 2 bases, leaving 17 bases between the germline ends. CDR3 residues: CASSSQGGNENYGYTF. CDR3 DNA sequence: TGTGCCAGCAGTTCCCAGGGTGGGAACGAGAACTATGGCTACACCTTC.

The rearrangement links TRBV7-2 to TRBJ2-7, with TRBD2 matching 10 bases. Per the germline V gene, CDR1 is SGHTA and CDR2 is FQGNSA. With V trimmed by 3 bases and J by 1 base, 3 bases remained unmatched. The CDR3 is made up of 15 amino acids. CDR3: CASSFSGRGSYEQYF. CDR3 sequence (DNA): TGTGCCAGCAGCTTCAGCGGGAGGGGATCCTACGAGCAGTACTTC.

This chain connects TRBV9 to TRBJ2-3; the D is unclear. Germline CDR1 SGDLS, CDR2 YYNGEE. V lost 7 bases and J 4 bases, leaving 7 bases between the germline ends. This CDR3 is built from 11 residues. CDR3 sequence (DNA): TGTGCCAGCGGATTCTCAGATACGCAGTATTTT. This translates into CASGFSDTQYF.

This chain links TRBV6-5 with TRBJ2-1, with no clear D. The ends were cut back, 5 bases at V and 4 bases at J, with 15 bases in the middle. The length of the CDR3 is 15 residues. Germline CDR1 is MNHEY and CDR2 is SVGAGI. The CDR3 here is CASSRANPEYNEQFF. The CDR3 DNA follows: TGTGCCAGCAGTAGGGCTAACCCAGAATACAATGAGCAGTTCTTC.

This rearrangement joins TRBV2 to TRBJ2-2; no clear D gene. The V and J ends lost 6 bases and 5 bases respectively, with 10 bases between them. The CDR3 has 13 amino acids. CDR1 and CDR2 (germline): SNHLY, FYNNEI. The CDR3 nucleotides read TGTGCCAGCAGGCAATTCTCTACCGGGGAGCTGTTTTTT. It encodes CASRQFSTGELFF.